This record covers a single TCR beta chain. Its antigen remains unidentified. The data were obtained in a study of OX40 agonist ivuxolimab in advanced cancers. Study at large: It was permissible to have had prior anti-PD-1, anti-PD-L1 or anti-CTLA-4 therapy, and approximately 40% had some. Findings and caveats of the study: The study found that CD8+ T cells averaged more expanded clones than CD4+. Both blood CD4+ and CD8+ T cells showed clonal growth by week 6 at 0.1 to 3.0 mg/kg.

The CDR3 has 16 amino acids. Trimming left V 0 bases short and J 3 bases short, with 15 bases between. Germline V gene sequence: CDR1 SGHVS, CDR2 FQNEAQ. The assay was immunoSEQ multiplex PCR, and TCRdb's table has in-frame clones only and misses some. The sample lists 71,000 or so clones, 93% occurring once. The gene calls are TRBV7-8 and TRBJ2-7; D might be TRBD1 (6 bases). The receptor's source is an adult with an advanced solid tumor such as melanoma, head and neck, liver or kidney cancer. This specimen consisted of CD4+ or CD8+ T cells sorted from blood, obtained in a trial of the OX40 agonist ivuxolimab. The CDR3 loop reads CASSLAGQPWYYEQYF. The DNA of the CDR3 is TGTGCCAGCAGCTTAGCTGGACAGCCGTGGTACTACGAGCAGTACTTC.